This is a list of T cell receptor beta chains from one sample in a study of response to subunit inactivated influenza vaccine. TCRdb re-called the RT-PCR reads through MiXCR, storing one row per CDR3 protein. The sample holds 450,000 to 500,000 distinct CDR3 sequences, about 10% seen once. The sample here was PBMCs from blood, taken 40 to 50 days after vaccination. Source of these receptors: a man aged 50-59 years who received an inactivated influenza vaccine. Each CDR3 is given without its conserved first and last residue.

V gene	J gene	CDR3 protein
TRBV7-2	TRBJ2-7	ASSSSGGQGY
TRBV20-1	TRBJ2-4	SARAGMGTKNIQY
TRBV24-1	TRBJ2-1	ATSDFVVNEQF
TRBV11-2	TRBJ2-1	ASSRAGTRYNEQF
TRBV5-1	TRBJ2-1	ASSLEVNEQF
TRBV7-9	TRBJ2-7	ASRKGGEQY
TRBV12-3/TRBV12-4	TRBJ1-1	ASSLDTGSTEAF
TRBV7-2	TRBJ2-2	ASSLVASGGAVGELF
TRBV7-8	TRBJ2-5	ASSLGYTGSQETQY
TRBV12-3/TRBV12-4	TRBJ1-4	ASSRWTNEKLF
TRBV7-9	TRBJ2-1	ASSLLLAGADEQF
TRBV7-2	TRBJ2-1	ASSLGTGGSYEQF
TRBV6-1	TRBJ1-1	ASSDFTGGAF
TRBV29-1	TRBJ2-5	SVEDPRLGETQY
TRBV2	TRBJ1-3	ASSDLRSGNTIY
TRBV27	TRBJ2-1	ASSLGAANEQF
TRBV30	TRBJ2-2	AWSVGGPGELF
TRBV7-2	TRBJ2-1	ASSPGAPSYNEQF
TRBV20-1	TRBJ1-5	SAPTGGGTRSNQPQH
TRBV7-2	TRBJ1-6	ASSLAFGLGAGSPLH
TRBV20-1	TRBJ2-7	SARNADSSYEQY
TRBV9	TRBJ2-3	ASSVGGQRSTDTQY
TRBV18	TRBJ2-7	ASSPQAGSYEQY
TRBV18	TRBJ1-2	ASSQGQSMEDYT
TRBV20-1	TRBJ1-5	SAPGARQPQH
TRBV4-3	TRBJ2-3	ASSQDTGRAGDTQY